This T cell receptor beta chain was recorded in a study of blood T cell repertoires in COVID-19. About the research overall: Samples of COVID-19 (acute and convalescent) were obtained from the United States, Italy and Spain. Sources were T cells, B-cell-depleted T cells, or PBMCs; the material itself was cDNA or gDNA.

As processed by the authors: How many nucleated cells were present was estimated from reference gene primer amplification. Profiled with immunoSEQ multiplex PCR; TCRdb holds only in-frame clones, not every one. Clone size and the V and J calls come from that table; the DNA yielded D and trimming. The sample has approximately 190,000 clones, 79% seen once. The CDR3 has 14 residues. Trimming cost V 2 bases and J 5 bases, with 12 bases left between them. Germline V gene data show CDR1 as MNHNS and CDR2 as SASEGT. Sequencing was performed on peripheral blood. This TCR derives from a man aged 60-69 years with active or convalescent COVID-19. The chain employs TRBV6-1 and TRBJ2-5; D is possibly TRBD2 (5 bases). In nucleotides, the CDR3 is TGTGCCAGCAGTGAAAGGGCCCGAGGGGAGACCCAGTACTTC. This sequence encodes CASSERARGETQYF.